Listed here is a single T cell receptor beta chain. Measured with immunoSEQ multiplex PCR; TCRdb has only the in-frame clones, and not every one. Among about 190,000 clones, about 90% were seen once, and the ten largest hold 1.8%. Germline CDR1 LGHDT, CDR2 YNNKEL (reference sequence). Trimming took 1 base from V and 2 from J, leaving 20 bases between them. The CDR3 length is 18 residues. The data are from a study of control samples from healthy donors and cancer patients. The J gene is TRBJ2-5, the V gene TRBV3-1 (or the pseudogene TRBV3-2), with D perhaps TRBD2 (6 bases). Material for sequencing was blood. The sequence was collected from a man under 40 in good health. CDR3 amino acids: CASSQGGLGPGVQETQYF. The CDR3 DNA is TGTGCCAGCAGCCAAGGGGGACTGGGTCCCGGGGTACAAGAGACCCAGTACTTC.